The rows below give T cell receptor beta chains drawn from one sample of a study of cytomegalovirus exposure and HLA in healthy donors. The method was immunoSEQ multiplex PCR; TCRdb's version includes in-frame clones alone and lacks a portion of them. The sample includes about 140,000 clones, about 91% of them seen just once. The sequenced sample was PBMCs. The receptors stem from a woman between 18 and 30 years old in good health and CMV-seropositive. The CDR3 runs from the conserved cysteine through the conserved F or W. The D gene is left open where the match is weak. Some rows have no size entry. The others give once, few or many, or a class for an expanded clone.

j_call: TRBJ2-2; v_call: TRBV5-5; cdr3_length: 16; clone_size: NA; d_call: TRBD1; cdr3_aa: CASSLAGTGTVGELFF; cdr3_nt: TGTGCCAGCAGCCTAGCCGGGACAGGGACGGTCGGGGAGCTGTTTTTT
j_call: TRBJ2-5; v_call: TRBV4-2; cdr3_length: 16; clone_size: NA; d_call: TRBD2; cdr3_aa: CASSQDSTSGEETQYF; cdr3_nt: TGTGCCAGCAGCCAAGATTCGACTAGCGGTGAAGAGACCCAGTACTTC
j_call: TRBJ1-2; v_call: TRBV7-8; cdr3_length: 16; clone_size: NA; d_call: NA; cdr3_aa: CASSLRTRGQAAGYTF; cdr3_nt: TGTGCCAGCAGCCTGAGAACGCGGGGCCAGGCTGCGGGCTACACCTTC
j_call: TRBJ2-7; v_call: TRBV5-4; cdr3_length: 15; clone_size: NA; d_call: NA; cdr3_aa: CASSPTGGGYYEQYF; cdr3_nt: TGTGCCAGCAGCCCCACCGGAGGGGGCTACTACGAGCAGTACTTC
j_call: TRBJ1-2; v_call: TRBV27; cdr3_length: 14; clone_size: NA; d_call: TRBD1; cdr3_aa: CASSLTRGLDGYTF; cdr3_nt: TGTGCCAGCAGTTTAACCAGGGGGCTTGATGGCTACACCTTC
j_call: TRBJ2-7; v_call: TRBV10-2; cdr3_length: 15; clone_size: NA; d_call: NA; cdr3_aa: CASIPLASSSYEQYF; cdr3_nt: TGCGCCAGCATCCCGCTAGCGAGCAGCTCCTACGAGCAGTACTTC
j_call: TRBJ2-1; v_call: TRBV7-2; cdr3_length: 15; clone_size: NA; d_call: TRBD2; cdr3_aa: CASSFAGLTYNEQFF; cdr3_nt: TGTGCCAGCAGCTTCGCGGGACTAACCTACAATGAGCAGTTCTTC
j_call: TRBJ1-1; v_call: TRBV10-3; cdr3_length: 15; clone_size: once; d_call: NA; cdr3_aa: CAISVKQTMNTEAFF; cdr3_nt: TGTGCCATCAGTGTAAAACAGACAATGAACACTGAAGCTTTCTTT
j_call: TRBJ1-4; v_call: TRBV7-6; cdr3_length: 15; clone_size: NA; d_call: TRBD1; cdr3_aa: CASSQGGRGGEKLFF; cdr3_nt: TGTGCCAGCAGCCAAGGGGGCAGGGGAGGTGAAAAACTGTTTTTT
j_call: TRBJ2-2; v_call: TRBV5-1; cdr3_length: 17; clone_size: NA; d_call: TRBD2; cdr3_aa: CASSLYGTSAGTGELFF; cdr3_nt: TGCGCCAGCAGCTTATACGGGACTAGCGCCGGCACCGGGGAGCTGTTTTTT
j_call: TRBJ1-1; v_call: TRBV9; cdr3_length: 14; clone_size: NA; d_call: TRBD1; cdr3_aa: CASSPGTVNTEAFF; cdr3_nt: TGTGCCAGCAGCCCCGGGACAGTGAACACTGAAGCTTTCTTT
j_call: TRBJ2-7; v_call: TRBV7-9; cdr3_length: 11; clone_size: NA; d_call: TRBD2; cdr3_aa: CASSFGRGVYF; cdr3_nt: TGTGCCAGCAGCTTTGGCCGGGGGGTGTACTTC
j_call: TRBJ2-2; v_call: TRBV9; cdr3_length: 14; clone_size: NA; d_call: TRBD1; cdr3_aa: CASSVGRGSGELFF; cdr3_nt: TGTGCCAGCAGCGTAGGCAGGGGGTCCGGGGAGCTGTTTTTT
j_call: TRBJ1-2; v_call: TRBV9; cdr3_length: 13; clone_size: NA; d_call: NA; cdr3_aa: CASSVWDYYGYTF; cdr3_nt: TGTGCCAGCAGCGTGTGGGACTACTATGGCTACACCTTC
j_call: TRBJ1-1; v_call: TRBV6-5; cdr3_length: 15; clone_size: NA; d_call: TRBD1; cdr3_aa: CASTRDRGKHTEAFF; cdr3_nt: TGTGCCAGCACCCGGGACAGGGGAAAGCACACTGAAGCTTTCTTT
j_call: TRBJ2-7; v_call: TRBV28; cdr3_length: 13; clone_size: NA; d_call: NA; cdr3_aa: CASSSGAGYEQYF; cdr3_nt: TGTGCCAGCAGTTCAGGGGCTGGCTACGAGCAGTACTTC
j_call: TRBJ1-1; v_call: TRBV19; cdr3_length: 13; clone_size: once; d_call: TRBD1; cdr3_aa: CASSVGQGLEAFF; cdr3_nt: TGTGCCAGTAGTGTCGGACAGGGACTTGAAGCTTTCTTT
j_call: TRBJ1-1; v_call: TRBV20-1; cdr3_length: 11; clone_size: NA; d_call: NA; cdr3_aa: CSARGDREAFF; cdr3_nt: TGCAGTGCTAGAGGTGACAGGGAAGCTTTCTTT
j_call: TRBJ1-4; v_call: TRBV18; cdr3_length: 14; clone_size: NA; d_call: NA; cdr3_aa: CASSPQGNGEKLFF; cdr3_nt: TGTGCCAGCTCACCCCAGGGGAACGGTGAAAAACTGTTTTTT
j_call: TRBJ2-3; v_call: TRBV2; cdr3_length: 14; clone_size: NA; d_call: TRBD1; cdr3_aa: CASSNRDRGDTQYF; cdr3_nt: TGTGCCAGCAGTAACCGGGACAGGGGTGATACGCAGTATTTT
j_call: TRBJ2-1; v_call: TRBV29-1; cdr3_length: 18; clone_size: NA; d_call: TRBD2; cdr3_aa: CSLEGLAGGLSSYNEQFF; cdr3_nt: TGCAGCCTTGAGGGACTAGCGGGAGGGCTGAGCTCCTACAATGAGCAGTTCTTC
j_call: TRBJ1-6; v_call: TRBV18; cdr3_length: 16; clone_size: NA; d_call: TRBD1; cdr3_aa: CASSPGPGQGKSPLHF; cdr3_nt: TGTGCCAGCTCACCAGGACCGGGACAGGGAAAATCACCCCTCCACTTT
j_call: TRBJ1-3; v_call: TRBV10-3; cdr3_length: 15; clone_size: NA; d_call: NA; cdr3_aa: CAISDGGATYDTIYF; cdr3_nt: TGTGCCATCAGTGATGGGGGGGCGACGTATGACACCATATATTTT
j_call: TRBJ2-5; v_call: TRBV9; cdr3_length: 14; clone_size: NA; d_call: TRBD2; cdr3_aa: CASSAGLVGETQYF; cdr3_nt: TGTGCCAGCAGCGCCGGACTAGTTGGCGAGACCCAGTACTTC
j_call: TRBJ2-6; v_call: TRBV4-1; cdr3_length: 18; clone_size: NA; d_call: NA; cdr3_aa: CASSQFHVDSSGANVLTF; cdr3_nt: TGCGCCAGCAGCCAATTCCATGTTGACAGCTCTGGGGCCAACGTCCTGACTTTC
j_call: TRBJ1-3; v_call: TRBV6-6; cdr3_length: 13; clone_size: once; d_call: NA; cdr3_aa: CASSEVSGNTIYF; cdr3_nt: TGTGCCAGCAGCGAGGTCTCTGGAAACACCATATATTTT
j_call: TRBJ2-4; v_call: TRBV5-4; cdr3_length: 13; clone_size: NA; d_call: TRBD1; cdr3_aa: CASSSPRQGAQYF; cdr3_nt: TGTGCCAGCAGCTCACCAAGACAGGGGGCACAGTACTTC
j_call: TRBJ1-6; v_call: TRBV5-1; cdr3_length: 16; clone_size: NA; d_call: NA; cdr3_aa: CASSLLQSSYNSPLHF; cdr3_nt: TGCGCCAGCAGCTTGTTACAGAGCTCCTATAATTCACCCCTCCACTTT
j_call: TRBJ1-1; v_call: TRBV29-1; cdr3_length: 11; clone_size: NA; d_call: NA; cdr3_aa: CSAHSDTEAFF; cdr3_nt: TGCAGCGCCCACTCGGACACTGAAGCTTTCTTT
j_call: TRBJ2-5; v_call: TRBV9; cdr3_length: 12; clone_size: NA; d_call: NA; cdr3_aa: CASSLGRETQYF; cdr3_nt: TGTGCCAGCAGCCTAGGCCGGGAGACCCAGTACTTC
j_call: TRBJ2-1; v_call: TRBV6-1; cdr3_length: 14; clone_size: NA; d_call: TRBD1; cdr3_aa: CASSRQGLYNEQFF; cdr3_nt: TGTGCCAGCAGTAGACAGGGTCTCTACAATGAGCAGTTCTTC
j_call: TRBJ2-3; v_call: TRBV5-6; cdr3_length: 14; clone_size: NA; d_call: NA; cdr3_aa: CASSLTGFTDTQYF; cdr3_nt: TGTGCCAGCAGCCTAACAGGGTTCACAGATACGCAGTATTTT
j_call: TRBJ2-1; v_call: TRBV7-3; cdr3_length: 15; clone_size: NA; d_call: NA; cdr3_aa: CASSFTSTAYNEQFF; cdr3_nt: TGTGCCAGCAGCTTCACCTCGACTGCCTACAATGAGCAGTTCTTC
j_call: TRBJ1-4; v_call: TRBV18; cdr3_length: 13; clone_size: NA; d_call: TRBD1; cdr3_aa: CASSPGQNEKLFF; cdr3_nt: TGTGCCAGCTCACCGGGACAGAATGAAAAACTGTTTTTT
j_call: TRBJ2-2; v_call: TRBV7-7; cdr3_length: 14; clone_size: NA; d_call: TRBD1; cdr3_aa: CASRKDRTTGELFF; cdr3_nt: TGTGCTAGCAGAAAGGACAGGACCACCGGGGAGCTGTTTTTT
j_call: TRBJ2-7; v_call: TRBV5-1; cdr3_length: 14; clone_size: NA; d_call: TRBD1; cdr3_aa: CASRPKPQGDEQYF; cdr3_nt: TGCGCCAGCAGACCAAAACCACAGGGGGACGAGCAGTACTTC
j_call: TRBJ1-3; v_call: TRBV19; cdr3_length: 15; clone_size: once; d_call: NA; cdr3_aa: CAPLGSESSGNTIYF; cdr3_nt: TGTGCCCCACTGGGGAGCGAGAGCTCTGGAAACACCATATATTTT
j_call: TRBJ1-2; v_call: TRBV6-5; cdr3_length: 13; clone_size: NA; d_call: TRBD1; cdr3_aa: CASSQDRVYGYTF; cdr3_nt: TGTGCCAGCAGTCAGGACAGGGTCTATGGCTACACCTTC
j_call: TRBJ1-2; v_call: TRBV6-5; cdr3_length: 12; clone_size: once; d_call: NA; cdr3_aa: CASHREENGYTF; cdr3_nt: TGTGCCAGCCATCGTGAAGAGAATGGCTACACCTTC
j_call: TRBJ2-5; v_call: TRBV18; cdr3_length: 15; clone_size: NA; d_call: TRBD1; cdr3_aa: CASSPQGASKETQYF; cdr3_nt: TGTGCCAGCTCACCACAGGGGGCTTCAAAAGAGACCCAGTACTTC